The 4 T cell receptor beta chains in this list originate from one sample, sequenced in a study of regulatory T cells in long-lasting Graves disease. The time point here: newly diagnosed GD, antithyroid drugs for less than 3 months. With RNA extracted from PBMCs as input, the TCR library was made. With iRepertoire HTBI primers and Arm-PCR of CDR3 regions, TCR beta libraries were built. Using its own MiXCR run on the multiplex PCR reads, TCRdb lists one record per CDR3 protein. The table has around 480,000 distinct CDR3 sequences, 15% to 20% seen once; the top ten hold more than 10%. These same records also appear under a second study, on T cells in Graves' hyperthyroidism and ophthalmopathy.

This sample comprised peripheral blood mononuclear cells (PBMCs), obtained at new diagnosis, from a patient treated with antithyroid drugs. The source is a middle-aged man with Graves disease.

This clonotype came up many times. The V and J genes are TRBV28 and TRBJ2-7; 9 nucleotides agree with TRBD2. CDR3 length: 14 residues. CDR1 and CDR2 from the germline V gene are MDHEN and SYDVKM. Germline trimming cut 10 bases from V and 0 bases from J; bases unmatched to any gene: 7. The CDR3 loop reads CAIQASGNSYEQYF. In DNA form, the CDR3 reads TGTGCCATCCAAGCTAGCGGGAACTCCTACGAGCAGTACTTC.

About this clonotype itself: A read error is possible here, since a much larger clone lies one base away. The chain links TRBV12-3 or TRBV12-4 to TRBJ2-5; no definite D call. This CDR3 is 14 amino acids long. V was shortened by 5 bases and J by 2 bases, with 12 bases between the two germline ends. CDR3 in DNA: TGTGCCAGCAGTCTTCGACCAAAACAAGAGACCCAGTACTTC. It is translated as CASSLRPKQETQYF.

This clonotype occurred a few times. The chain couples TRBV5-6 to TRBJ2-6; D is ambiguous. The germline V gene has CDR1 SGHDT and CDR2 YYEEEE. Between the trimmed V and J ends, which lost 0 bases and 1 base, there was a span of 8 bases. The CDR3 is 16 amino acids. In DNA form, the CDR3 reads TGTGCCAGCAGCTTGGGACGATGGTCTGGGGCCAACGTCCTGACTTTC. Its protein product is CASSLGRWSGANVLTF.

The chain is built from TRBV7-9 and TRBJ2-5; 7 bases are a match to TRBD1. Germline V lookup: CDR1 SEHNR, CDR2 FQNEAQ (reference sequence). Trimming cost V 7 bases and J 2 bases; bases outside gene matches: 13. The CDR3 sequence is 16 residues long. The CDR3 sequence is CASNAHGTAAQETQYF. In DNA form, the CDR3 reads TGTGCCAGCAACGCCCATGGGACAGCCGCTCAAGAGACCCAGTACTTC.